The clone carrying this T cell receptor (beta chain) was seen at least ten times. Its specificity is not known. The sample originates from a study of T cells in Graves' hyperthyroidism and ophthalmopathy. Turning to the study itself: The authors collected peripheral blood at initial diagnosis, before any treatment. Study-level results: Within blood appeared most thyroid clonotypes that had expanded above 0.001. Model-based prediction identified ophthalmopathy a median roughly 6.1 months prior to its onset. Ophthalmopathy was told apart from stable hyperthyroidism by a 13 V-J model.

Using RNA transcripts as the source, TCR beta CDR3 regions were amplified. First-round RT-PCR with HTBI primers amplified the TCR CDR3 region. TCRdb used MiXCR to reprocess the multiplex PCR reads, holding one entry per CDR3 protein. The sample yields around 500,000 distinct CDR3 sequences, about 15% seen once. V lost 6 bases and J 3 bases, leaving 23 bases between the germline ends. This CDR3 is 17 amino acids long. Germline lookup yields CDR1 SNHLY and CDR2 FYNNEI. The sample comprised blood. This TCR derives from a woman aged 25-40 years with Graves' ophthalmopathy. The chain recombines TRBV2 with TRBJ2-5; D possibly uses TRBD1 or TRBD2 (5 bases each). As DNA, the CDR3 is TGTGCCAGCAGAGATGCTACCGGGACCCCGAGGAAAGAGACCCAGTACTTC. Its translation is CASRDATGTPRKETQYF.